Listed here are 28 T cell receptor beta chains from one sample, sequenced in a study of T cell repertoires in cytomegalovirus infection. TCRdb reprocessed the reads with MiXCR, giving one entry per CDR3 protein. Of tens of thousands of distinct CDR3 sequences listed, about 4.2% are singletons. Sequenced: PBMCs. The receptors here all came from a human donor in good health (CMV status not recorded). Some clones in this sample may be carry-over from other donors' samples.

This clonotype was observed at least ten times. This rearrangement joins TRBV19 to TRBJ2-1; D call uncertain. The CDR3 contains 14 residues. Trimming removed 3 bases from V and 4 bases from J, with 10 bases in between. In germline, CDR1 is LNHDA, CDR2 SQIVND (reference sequence). The CDR3 DNA reads TGTGCCAGTAGTATGGAGTTTTCATACAATGAGCAGTTCTTC. This translates into CASSMEFSYNEQFF.

The table lists this clonotype with many counts. This chain links TRBV7-2 with TRBJ2-1, with D maybe TRBD1 (6 bases). V dropped 5 bases and J dropped 9 bases, with 14 bases sitting between them. CDR1 is SGHTA and CDR2 is FQGNSA in the germline V gene. CDR3 size: 13 residues. Written as DNA, the CDR3 is TGTGCCAGCAGCCAAACAGGGCCGGGTGAGCAGTTCTTC. Its protein is CASSQTGPGEQFF.

This clonotype showed up many times. The genes are TRBV7-3 and TRBJ2-1; 9 bases line up with TRBD1. Germline values: CDR1 SGHTA, CDR2 FQGTGA. V lost 5 bases and J lost 1; bases outside the gene matches: 3. This CDR3 is 15 amino acids long. The CDR3 DNA reads TGTGCCAGCAGCCCGGGACAGGGTTCCTACAATGAGCAGTTCTTC. Its protein is CASSPGQGSYNEQFF.

This clonotype was seen many times. The V and J genes are TRBV7-2 and TRBJ1-5, with TRBD1 matching over 7 bases. Trimming cost V 10 bases and J 6 bases; bases outside gene matches: 15. This CDR3 comprises 15 residues. CDR1 SGHTA and CDR2 FQGNSA come from the germline V gene. CDR3 sequence (DNA): TGTGCCACCGAAATAAAAGCAGGGGGGCGTCAGCCCCAGCATTTT. It specifies CATEIKAGGRQPQHF.

This clonotype was recorded at least ten times. The rearrangement links TRBV7-2 to TRBJ2-4; D could derive from TRBD1 or TRBD2 (5 bases each). Trimming removed 0 bases from V and 2 bases from J, with 17 bases in between. The V gene's germline CDR1 is SGHTA and CDR2 FQGNSA. The CDR3 has 18 residues. The chain's CDR3 is CASSLALGATETKNIQYF. The CDR3, as DNA: TGTGCCAGCAGCTTAGCCCTCGGGGCGACGGAGACCAAAAACATTCAGTACTTC.

This clonotype has a count of ten or more. V usage is TRBV7-2 and J usage is TRBJ2-3; 9 bases agree with TRBD2. Trimming took 1 base from V and 1 from J; bases not matched to a gene: 6. CDR3 length equals 17 residues. Germline V CDR1 and CDR2: SGHTA, FQGNSA. The CDR3 spells CASSLEGGRAGTDTQYF. DNA for the CDR3: TGTGCCAGCAGCTTAGAGGGCGGGAGGGCCGGCACAGATACGCAGTATTTT.

This clonotype was counted ten times or more. The rearrangement links TRBV7-2 to TRBJ2-3, with TRBD2 matching over 10 bases. Germline CDR1 and CDR2: SGHTA and FQGNSA. Germline trimming cut 2 bases from V and 2 bases from J; bases unmatched to any gene: 13. The CDR3 consists of 19 residues. CDR3 DNA sequence: TGTGCCAGCAGCTTACTTAGCGGGGGGATCCGACCCCACACAGATACGCAGTATTTT. Translated, it gives CASSLLSGGIRPHTDTQYF.

Ten or more counts support this clonotype. The rearrangement links TRBV7-2 to TRBJ1-2; D is possibly TRBD1 (6 bases). Germline V gene lookup returns CDR1 SGHTA and CDR2 FQGNSA. The CDR3 loop spans 12 amino acids. Between the trimmed V and J ends, which lost 3 bases and 13 bases, there was a span of 15 bases. The CDR3 nucleotides read TGTGCCAGCAGCTTTAGGGACACCCTCGGCACCTTC. It codes for CASSFRDTLGTF.

This clonotype was detected ten times or more. The rearrangement uses TRBV12-3 or TRBV12-4 and TRBJ2-7; a possible D gene is TRBD1 (6 bases). Between the trimmed V and J ends, which lost 3 bases and 3 bases, there was a span of 21 bases. The CDR3 is 17 residues long. CDR3 loop: CASSFSGLRTDFYEQYF. In DNA, the CDR3 is TGTGCCAGCAGTTTTTCGGGCCTAAGGACAGATTTCTACGAGCAGTACTTC.

This clonotype was counted ten times or more. The rearrangement uses TRBV14 and TRBJ2-1; TRBD2 agrees at 8 bases. The CDR3 sequence is 14 residues long. After removal of 4 bases from V and 10 bases from J, the junction contained 9 bases not matched to a gene. Germline assignment: CDR1 SGHDN and CDR2 FVKESK. The DNA of the CDR3 is TGTGCCAGCAGCCCCGGGACTAGAAGAAGGGAGCAGTTCTTC. It is translated as CASSPGTRRREQFF.

This clonotype was seen many times. The rearrangement uses TRBV11-2 and TRBJ1-1, with 7 bases aligning to TRBD1. The length of the CDR3 is 15 residues. Germline V gene sequence: CDR1 SGHAT, CDR2 FQNNGV. The ends lost 5 bases at V and 0 bases at J; junction bases unmatched: 6. The CDR3 DNA follows: TGTGCCAGCAGCCACCTAGGGGGCATGAACACTGAAGCTTTCTTT. Amino acid sequence: CASSHLGGMNTEAFF.

The chain carries TRBV10-3 and TRBJ2-2; 9 nucleotides agree with TRBD1. Germline CDR1 is ENHRY and CDR2 is SYGVKD. J gave up 5 bases and V 5 bases, and 6 bases lay outside the gene matches. This CDR3 spans 15 amino acids. DNA of the CDR3: TGTGCCATCAGTACCACAGGGGGCCAAACCGGGGAGCTGTTTTTT. The encoded protein is CAISTTGGQTGELFF.

In this sample, this clonotype turned up many times. A read error may produce the germline difference seen at one junction end. The genes are TRBV11-1 and TRBJ2-2, with D perhaps TRBD1 (6 bases). Germline assignment: CDR1 SGHAT and CDR2 FQDESV (reference sequence). This CDR3 region has 15 residues. DNA of the CDR3: TGTGCCAGCAGCCTAGCCCCAGGGGACACCGGGGAGCTGTTTTTT. It is translated as CASSLAPGDTGELFF.

This clonotype was picked up many times. The chain has TRBV19 and TRBJ2-7; 8 bases map to TRBD1. The ends lost 7 bases at V and 0 bases at J; junction bases unmatched: 26. Germline CDR1 and CDR2: LNHDA and SQIVND (reference sequence). CDR3 length equals 21 residues. CDR3 residues: CASTYPVSETGAYPSSYEQYF. Written as DNA, the CDR3 is TGTGCCAGTACCTATCCTGTGTCGGAGACAGGGGCATACCCAAGCTCCTACGAGCAGTACTTC.

This clonotype came up many times. The chain recombines TRBV6-2 or TRBV6-3 with TRBJ2-5, with 7 bases that match TRBD1. The germline V gene has CDR1 MNHEY and CDR2 SVGEGT. The CDR3 sequence is 15 residues long. V dropped 5 bases and J dropped 2; count of bases not matched to a gene: 8. The CDR3: CASSERSGGQETQYF. The CDR3 DNA is TGTGCCAGCAGTGAGAGATCAGGGGGACAAGAGACCCAGTACTTC.

In its sample, this clonotype was seen many times. The chain is built from TRBV7-2 and TRBJ2-1, with D perhaps being TRBD1 or TRBD2 (5 bases each). Germline lookup yields CDR1 SGHTA and CDR2 FQGNSA. The CDR3 has 15 residues. V lost 5 bases and J 1 base, leaving 12 bases between the germline ends. The CDR3 spells CASSQGTSSYNEQFF. The CDR3 DNA follows: TGTGCCAGCAGCCAAGGGACCTCTTCCTACAATGAGCAGTTCTTC.

About this clonotype: A much larger clone lies one base from this, so it may be a read error. The rearrangement links TRBV5-6 to TRBJ2-4; 7 nucleotides agree with TRBD1. Germline V CDR1 and CDR2: SGHDT, YYEEEE. The CDR3 contains 14 residues. The CDR3, as DNA: TGTGCCCGCAGCCCCAGGGGGTCCAAAAACATTCAGTACTTC. It encodes CARSPRGSKNIQYF.

Ten or more counts support this clonotype. The V call is TRBV6-5, the J call TRBJ2-1; D remains ambiguous. The length of the CDR3 is 15 residues. Per the germline V gene, CDR1 is MNHEY and CDR2 is SVGAGI. V lost 0 bases and J 5 bases, leaving 11 bases between the germline ends. CDR3 region: CASSYSRTPDNEQFF. The CDR3 nucleotides read TGTGCCAGCAGTTACTCGAGAACACCAGACAATGAGCAGTTCTTC.

The sample holds many counts of this clonotype. The rearrangement joins TRBV7-2 to TRBJ2-2; 7 bases fit TRBD1. The J segment lost 7 bases and the V segment lost 0 bases, leaving 5 bases of the junction unmatched. The length of the CDR3 is 15 residues. Germline CDR1 reads SGHTA; CDR2 reads FQGNSA. The CDR3: CASSLAQNRGGELFF. For the CDR3, the DNA is TGTGCCAGCAGCTTAGCACAAAACAGGGGCGGGGAGCTGTTTTTT.

This clonotype was counted ten times or more. The chain employs TRBV7-2 and TRBJ1-2, with D possibly TRBD1 on 6 matching bases. Germline CDR1 is SGHTA and CDR2 is FQGNSA. The CDR3 spans 15 residues. Trimming took 4 bases from V and 7 from J, leaving 19 bases between them. Here the CDR3 reads CASSWQLQGAVGYTF. The CDR3 DNA is TGTGCCAGCAGCTGGCAACTACAGGGCGCCGTTGGCTACACCTTC.

This clonotype appeared many times. The rearrangement links TRBV7-2 to TRBJ1-6; 9 bases are shared with TRBD1. Germline V gene lookup returns CDR1 SGHTA and CDR2 FQGNSA. The CDR3 contains 16 residues. With V trimmed by 1 base and J by 8 bases, 6 bases remained unmatched. CDR3 nucleotide sequence: TGTGCCAGCAGCTTAGAAGGGACAGGGCCTTATTCACCCCTCCACTTT. Translated: CASSLEGTGPYSPLHF.

The chain recombines TRBV5-6 with TRBJ2-2, with D perhaps given as TRBD1 or TRBD2 (6 bases each). Per germline, CDR1 SGHDT and CDR2 YYEEEE. The CDR3 is 14 residues long. Trimming left V 3 bases short and J 7 bases short, with 13 bases between. CDR3 sequence (DNA): TGTGCCAGCAGCTCTGGGGGGCGCGGCGGGGAGCTGTTTTTT. It codes for CASSSGGRGGELFF.

This clonotype has a count of ten or more. The chain couples TRBV7-2 to TRBJ2-3; D is perhaps TRBD1 (5 bases). The CDR3 is 14 residues long. V shed 2 bases and J shed 2 bases, with 8 bases lying between them. Germline V gene lookup returns CDR1 SGHTA and CDR2 FQGNSA. CDR3 residues: CASSLWTLTDTQYF. CDR3 DNA sequence: TGTGCCAGCAGCTTATGGACACTCACAGATACGCAGTATTTT.

This clonotype was counted at least ten times. The chain uses TRBV7-8 and TRBJ2-3; TRBD2 might be the D (6 bases). Germline V gene lookup returns CDR1 SGHVS and CDR2 FQNEAQ. Trimming took off 5 bases at V and 2 bases at J, with 11 bases between the two ends. The CDR3 contains 14 residues. CDR3 in DNA: TGTGCCAGCAGCCCGCCGGGGGACACAGATACGCAGTATTTT. Amino acids: CASSPPGDTDTQYF.

This clonotype was seen repeatedly, ten times or more. The V call is TRBV12-3 or TRBV12-4, the J call TRBJ2-5, with D possibly TRBD1 on 6 matching bases. The CDR3 length is 14 residues. V was shortened by 3 bases and J by 5 bases, with 13 bases between the two germline ends. The CDR3 reads CASSFTGSRETQYF. CDR3 sequence (DNA): TGTGCCAGCAGTTTTACAGGGTCGAGGGAGACCCAGTACTTC.

This clonotype showed up many times. This chain uses TRBV12-3 or TRBV12-4 with TRBJ2-5, with 8 nucleotides matching TRBD1. The CDR3 covers 15 residues. With V trimmed by 2 bases and J by 1 base, 3 bases remained unmatched. CDR3 region: CASSLQQGGQETQYF. The CDR3 nucleotides read TGTGCCAGCAGTTTACAACAGGGGGGCCAAGAGACCCAGTACTTC.

This clonotype was seen repeatedly, ten times or more. The J gene is TRBJ2-5, the V gene TRBV7-9; D unresolved. The germline gives CDR1 SEHNR, CDR2 FQNEAQ (reference sequence). The CDR3 extends over 14 amino acids. Trimming removed 7 bases from V and 5 bases from J, with 17 bases in between. DNA for the CDR3: TGTGCCAGCACTCGTCCTCCTCCGTGGGAGACCCAGTACTTC. It translates to CASTRPPPWETQYF. Supplemented by reference TRBV7-9 and TRBJ2-5, the full variable domain reads DTGVSQNPRHKITKRGQNVTFRCDPISEHNRLYWYRQTLGQGPEFLTYFQNEAQLEKSRLLSDRFSAERPKGSFSTLEIQRTEQGDSAMYLCASTRPPPWETQYFGPGTRLLVL.

This clonotype came up many times. This chain uses TRBV12-3 or TRBV12-4 with TRBJ2-2; TRBD1 aligns across 8 bases. V gave up 3 bases and J gave up 6 bases; unmatched junction bases: 3. The CDR3 is made up of 14 amino acids. The CDR3 sequence is CASSFGQGAGELFF. DNA of the CDR3: TGTGCCAGCAGTTTCGGACAGGGTGCCGGGGAGCTGTTTTTT.